This TCR beta chain derives from a study of Tregs in tolerant kidney transplant recipients. Overall study findings and caveats: Activated donor B cell expansion appeared to reveal the most relevant donor-specific TCRbeta repertoire. Few patients were studied, so findings need validation in larger groups. This study did not directly address biological reproducibility.

Mixed chimerism was transient after nonmyeloablative marrow transplants from related graft donors. CD4+CD25+CD127- Tregs, CD4+CD25- non-Tregs, CD4 and CD8 cells were sorted. Profiled with immunoSEQ multiplex PCR; TCRdb holds only in-frame clones, not every one. The table lists about 100,000 clones, over 85% of them singletons. The germline V gene encodes CDR1 GTSNPN and CDR2 SVGIG (reference sequence). V dropped 4 bases and J dropped 0 bases, with 12 bases sitting between them. The CDR3 loop spans 15 amino acids. This clone was seen only once. Its target is unknown. This specimen was CD4+ T cells from blood (PBMCs), taken 12 months after the transplant. V gene TRBV30 combines with J gene TRBJ2-2, with TRBD1 as a possible D gene (6 bases). This receptor was obtained from a human patient who received a combined kidney and bone marrow transplant. Some T cells may be transferred from the graft donor. CDR3 sequence (DNA): TGTGCCTGGAAAGTCGGACAGCCGAACACCGGGGAGCTGTTTTTT. Its translation is CAWKVGQPNTGELFF.